The T cell receptor beta chain described here comes from a study of identical twins. A universal primer site came from template switching; cDNA carried unique molecular identifiers. TCRdb reprocessed the 5' RACE reads via MiXCR and lists one record per CDR3 protein. This table has around 650,000 distinct CDR3 sequences, just over 7% appearing once. V lost 8 bases and J lost 5; bases outside the gene matches: 18. CDR1 is SNHLY and CDR2 is FYNNEI in the germline V gene. CDR3 size: 19 residues. Healthy Caucasian donors formed the entire cohort. These same data were also listed under a study on yellow fever vaccine responses in identical twins. That work contributes: Reported findings indicate that twins' vaccine T cell responses seemed partially convergent, partially personalized.

The origin of this receptor is a woman aged 18-30 years in good health. The sample was PBMCs. This chain links TRBV2 with TRBJ2-5; TRBD2 aligns across 15 bases. The CDR3 DNA sequence: TGTGCCAGCTGTTTAAAGGGCCTGGGACTAGCGGGGGGTCTCGAGACCCAGTACTTC. This translates into CASCLKGLGLAGGLETQYF.